Presented here are 29 T cell receptor beta chains from one specimen sequenced in a study of response to subunit inactivated influenza vaccine. TCRdb itself ran the RT-PCR reads through MiXCR, one entry per CDR3 protein. The sample consists of approximately 700,000 distinct CDR3 sequences, more than 11% of them appearing once. Sequencing used PBMCs from blood, obtained 14 to 15 days before vaccination. Receptors originate from a man aged 45 to 65 who received an inactivated influenza vaccine.

Details on this clonotype: The final CDR3 position lacks the conserved phenylalanine or tryptophan, pointing to a likely read error. The V and J genes are TRBV20-1 and TRBJ2-7; D tentatively reads TRBD1 or TRBD2 (5 bases each). V was cut by 6 bases and J by 5 bases, with 23 bases left in between. Germline CDR1 and CDR2: DFQATT and SNEGSKA (reference sequence). CDR3 length: 15 residues. The CDR3 sequence is CSARDPRSILNEQYS. The CDR3 bases are TGCAGTGCCCGGGACCCTCGGAGCATTTTGAACGAGCAGTACTCC.

CDR3 bases: TGCGCCAGCAGCGGAGCCGGGAGATGGGAGACCCAGTACTTC. As protein: CASSGAGRWETQYF. The chain recombines TRBV5-1 with TRBJ2-5, with D possibly matching TRBD2 (6 bases). V was trimmed by 4 bases and J by 5 bases, leaving 15 bases between them. The CDR3 runs to 14 residues. CDR1 and CDR2 from the germline V gene are SGHRS and YFSETQ.

This chain connects TRBV20-1 to TRBJ2-5; D may correspond to TRBD1 or TRBD2 (6 bases each). The CDR3 contains 12 residues. From germline, CDR1 is DFQATT and CDR2 SNEGSKA (reference sequence). Trimming left V 5 bases short and J 5 bases short, with 12 bases between. The CDR3 reads CSAGGGYETQYF. The CDR3 nucleotides are TGCAGTGCTGGAGGGGGTTACGAGACCCAGTACTTC.

The sample holds a few counts of this clonotype. The V call is TRBV4-2, the J call TRBJ2-7; TRBD2 matches 7 bases. CDR3 length: 15 amino acids. The trim removed 1 base at V and 7 bases at J, leaving 10 bases unmatched. CDR1 is LGHNA and CDR2 is YNFKEQ in the germline V gene. DNA for the CDR3: TGTGCCAGCAGCCAAGGAGGACCCGAGCGGGGAGAGCAGTACTTC. It specifies CASSQGGPERGEQYF.

With respect to this clonotype: Given a much more abundant clone one base away, this may be a read error. The V gene is TRBV9, the J gene TRBJ2-2; a possible D gene is TRBD1 (5 bases). Germline values: CDR1 SGDLS, CDR2 YYNGEE. The CDR3 consists of 14 residues. The V end was cut by 0 bases, the J end by 4 bases, with 7 bases between. Here the CDR3 reads CASSVGGSTGELFF. DNA of the CDR3: TGTGCCAGCAGCGTAGGGGGCAGCACCGGGGAGCTGTTTTTT.

This clonotype has ten or more counts. The chain has TRBV15 and TRBJ2-7, with D perhaps TRBD2 (5 bases). Germline V CDR1 and CDR2: LNHNV, YYDKDF (reference sequence). Trimming removed 0 bases from V and 3 bases from J, with 12 bases in between. The CDR3 has 15 residues. In nucleotides, the CDR3 is TGTGCCACCAGCAGAGATGACGGAGGAGGCTACGAGCAGTACTTC. As protein: CATSRDDGGGYEQYF.

There are a few counts of this clonotype. The chain has TRBV11-1 and TRBJ2-7, with 10 bases that match TRBD1. V lost 8 bases to trimming and J lost 1 base; unmatched junction nucleotides: 20. Germline CDR1 SGHAT, CDR2 FQDESV (reference sequence). The CDR3 is 19 residues long. CDR3 sequence: CASATGWDRGEGTSYEQYF. The CDR3 DNA sequence: TGTGCCAGCGCCACCGGTTGGGACAGGGGAGAGGGTACATCCTACGAGCAGTACTTC.

The chain couples TRBV6-1 to TRBJ2-1; a possible D gene is TRBD1 (6 bases). CDR3 length: 15 amino acids. Germline lookup yields CDR1 MNHNS and CDR2 SASEGT. V was pared by 6 bases and J by 6 bases, with 18 bases between. CDR3 sequence reads: CASRERYRVSNEQFF. The CDR3 bases are TGTGCCAGCAGAGAGAGGTACAGGGTGTCCAATGAGCAGTTCTTC.

This chain connects TRBV4-1 to TRBJ2-5, with 7 bases lining up with TRBD1. The CDR3 loop spans 17 amino acids. Germline V gene data show CDR1 as MGHRA and CDR2 as YSYEKL. Losses at the gene ends were 1 base for V and 4 bases for J; bases not matched to a gene: 12. The CDR3 DNA sequence: TGCGCCAGCAGCCAAGGGGTTTACAACAGGGGTTTAGAGACCCAGTACTTC. It codes for CASSQGVYNRGLETQYF.

This clonotype was counted ten times or more. J is TRBJ2-7 and V is TRBV5-1, with 7 bases fitting TRBD2. Per the germline V gene, CDR1 is SGHRS and CDR2 is YFSETQ. V trimming: 0 bases; J trimming: 4 bases; junction bases outside the gene matches: 4. This CDR3 spans 14 amino acids. CDR3 sequence: CASSLGLASYEQYF. The CDR3 region has the DNA TGCGCCAGCAGCTTGGGACTAGCCTCGTACGAGCAGTACTTC.

This clonotype occurred many times. This chain connects TRBV28 to TRBJ2-3; 8 bases fit TRBD2. Unmatched junction bases numbered 12, after V lost 7 bases and J lost 3 bases. Germline V gene lookup returns CDR1 MDHEN and CDR2 SYDVKM. The CDR3 is 16 amino acids. Here the CDR3 reads CASTRLLAGGTDTQYF. As DNA, the CDR3 is TGTGCCAGCACCCGCCTACTTGCGGGGGGAACAGATACGCAGTATTTT.

This clonotype has a count of ten or more. This rearrangement joins TRBV7-8 to TRBJ2-3; D remains unclear. V dropped 1 base and J dropped 0 bases, with 8 bases sitting between them. Germline assignment: CDR1 SGHVS and CDR2 FQNEAQ. The CDR3 has 15 amino acids. The CDR3 nucleotides read TGTGCCAGCAGCTTAGTAGGGTTTAGCACAGATACGCAGTATTTT. It codes for CASSLVGFSTDTQYF.

The J gene is TRBJ2-3, the V gene TRBV29-1; D is possibly TRBD1 (5 bases). CDR1 is SQVTM, CDR2 ANQGSEA, per germline. V lost 5 bases to trimming and J lost 2 bases, with 11 bases between them. The CDR3 has 13 amino acids. DNA of the CDR3: TGCAGCGTTTGGACACGGTTCACAGATACGCAGTATTTT. Its protein is CSVWTRFTDTQYF.

V usage is TRBV5-6 and J usage is TRBJ1-1; 8 positions match TRBD1. V was pared by 0 bases and J by 5 bases, with 6 bases of the junction left unmatched. Germline V gene sequence: CDR1 SGHDT, CDR2 YYEEEE. The CDR3 runs 15 residues. CDR3 sequence (DNA): TGTGCCAGCAGCTTGGTGTTCGGACAGGGAACTGAAGCTTTCTTT. Translated, it gives CASSLVFGQGTEAFF. Using reference TRBV5-6 and TRBJ1-1 for the parts outside the CDR3, the full variable domain is DAGVTQSPTHLIKTRGQQVTLRCSPKSGHDTVSWYQQALGQGPQFIFQYYEEEERQRGNFPDRFSGHQFPNYSSELNVNALLLGDSALYLCASSLVFGQGTEAFFGQGTRLTVV.

The genes are TRBV7-2 and TRBJ2-7; D remains ambiguous. The V gene lost 3 bases and the J gene lost 4 bases, with 10 bases spanning the gap. Germline CDR1 SGHTA, CDR2 FQGNSA. This CDR3 has 13 residues. The CDR3 loop is CASSLQQLYEQYF. The CDR3 DNA is TGTGCCAGCAGCTTGCAACAGCTTTACGAGCAGTACTTC.

This clonotype has more than one count but fewer than ten. J is TRBJ2-2 and V is TRBV28; 9 bases are shared with TRBD2. Per the germline V gene, CDR1 is MDHEN and CDR2 is SYDVKM. Germline trimming cut 7 bases from V and 0 bases from J; bases unmatched to any gene: 3. The length of the CDR3 is 15 residues. DNA for the CDR3: TGTGCCAGCATCACTAGCGGGCCGAACACCGGGGAGCTGTTTTTT. It is translated as CASITSGPNTGELFF.

The gene calls are TRBV29-1 and TRBJ2-7, with D unclear. The V end was cut by 4 bases, the J end by 7 bases, with 8 bases between. Germline assignment: CDR1 SQVTM and CDR2 ANQGSEA. The CDR3 is 10 residues long. The CDR3 DNA sequence: TGCAGCGTTGCTGGGGTGGAGCAGTACTTC. It specifies CSVAGVEQYF.

This chain joins TRBV3-1 and TRBJ2-7, with 8 nucleotides matching TRBD1. Germline CDR1 is LGHDT and CDR2 is YNNKEL (reference sequence). The junction had 4 bases not matched to a gene; V was cut back by 1 base and J by 5 bases. The CDR3 extends over 14 amino acids. The DNA for the CDR3 is TGTGCCAGCAGCCAAGGGACAGGGAAACACGAGCAGTACTTC. Its protein is CASSQGTGKHEQYF.

The rearrangement links TRBV20-1 to TRBJ2-1; 8 nucleotides match TRBD2. V trimming: 1 base; J trimming: 0 bases; junction bases outside the gene matches: 5. Germline CDR1 is DFQATT and CDR2 is SNEGSKA (reference sequence). The CDR3 has 16 amino acids. CDR3 nucleotides: TGCAGTGCTAGAGTTCAGCGGGGGATCTCCTACAATGAGCAGTTCTTC. Translation: CSARVQRGISYNEQFF.

The V gene is TRBV29-1, the J gene TRBJ1-2, with 7 bases lining up with TRBD1. The germline CDR1 and CDR2 sequences are SQVTM and ANQGSEA. This CDR3 region has 13 residues. With V trimmed by 2 bases and J by 1 base, 1 base remained unmatched. This CDR3 is CSVERDSNYGYTF. In DNA form, the CDR3 reads TGCAGCGTTGAAAGGGACAGTAACTATGGCTACACCTTC.

This clonotype showed up many times. The chain employs TRBV11-2 and TRBJ2-3; unclear D gene. Germline CDR1 reads SGHAT; CDR2 reads FQNNGV. The CDR3 covers 13 residues. V was clipped by 0 bases and J by 4 bases, with 5 bases between them. For the CDR3, the DNA is TGTGCCAGCAGCTTAGAACTATCAGATACGCAGTATTTT. Translating gives CASSLELSDTQYF.

V is TRBV6-2 or TRBV6-3 and J is TRBJ2-1; either TRBD1 or TRBD2 may fit D (6 bases each). The V end lost 0 bases, the J end lost 5 bases, and 35 bases lay between the germline ends. This CDR3 has 23 amino acids. Germline V gene lookup returns CDR1 MNHEY and CDR2 SVGEGT. The CDR3 coding sequence is TGTGCCAGCAGTTACTCGAGGCACTTCAAGGGGGGAAGCAGCCCAAGACTTAACAATGAGCAGTTCTTC. It codes for CASSYSRHFKGGSSPRLNNEQFF.

V is TRBV20-1 and J is TRBJ2-7, with D tentatively TRBD1 or TRBD2 (5 bases each). The V and J ends lost 3 bases and 0 bases respectively, with 9 bases between them. There are 13 residues in the CDR3. Germline CDR1 and CDR2: DFQATT and SNEGSKA (reference sequence). The CDR3, as DNA: TGCAGTGCTAGTGGTGGGGGCTCCTACGAGCAGTACTTC. The encoded protein is CSASGGGSYEQYF.

The sample holds a few counts of this clonotype. The chain recombines TRBV7-2 with TRBJ2-7; D remains unclear. This CDR3 has 13 residues. With 5 bases removed from V and 0 bases from J, the gap between germline ends came to 8 bases. Germline-derived CDR1 and CDR2 are SGHTA and FQGNSA. The CDR3 DNA is TGTGCCAGCAGCATGACCCACTCCTACGAGCAGTACTTC. This encodes CASSMTHSYEQYF. The full variable domain, completed using reference TRBV7-2 and TRBJ2-7, is GAGVSQSPSNKVTEKGKDVELRCDPISGHTALYWYRQSLGQGLEFLIYFQGNSAPDKSGLPSDRFSAERTGGSVSTLTIQRTQQEDSAVYLCASSMTHSYEQYFGPGTRLTVT.

V gene TRBV15 combines with J gene TRBJ2-2; tentatively, D is TRBD2 (6 bases). Trimming shortened V by 1 base and J by 4 bases, and 16 bases separated the two germline ends. The CDR3 is 17 amino acids. The germline V gene encodes CDR1 LNHNV and CDR2 YYDKDF (reference sequence). The CDR3 DNA follows: TGTGCCACCAGCAGAGGGCGGGGACTGGGATCCACCGGGGAGCTGTTTTTT. Translating it yields CATSRGRGLGSTGELFF.

With regard to this clonotype: A read error may explain this, as a much larger clone is one base away. The chain uses TRBV2 and TRBJ1-4; TRBD1 is a possible D gene (5 bases). Germline CDR1 and CDR2: SNHLY and FYNNEI. This CDR3 has 14 residues. This CDR3 is CPSRVQVTNEKLFF. The CDR3 DNA sequence: TGTCCCAGCAGGGTACAGGTTACGAATGAAAAACTGTTTTTT.

The V call is TRBV12-3 or TRBV12-4, the J call TRBJ2-3; D is unresolved. The germline V and J ends were trimmed by 6 bases and 4 bases, with 20 bases remaining between them. CDR3 length: 16 amino acids. In DNA form, the CDR3 reads TGTGCCAGCAGCGGAGATGAGGTGTCTAGTCCAGATACGCAGTATTTT. It translates to CASSGDEVSSPDTQYF.

In this sample, this clonotype turned up a few times. The V call is TRBV5-1, the J call TRBJ1-2, with D unclear. CDR1 is SGHRS and CDR2 is YFSETQ in the germline V gene. The CDR3 is 14 residues long. V was trimmed by 4 bases and J by 5 bases, leaving 15 bases between them. The CDR3: CASSAGGNSYGYTF. The CDR3 DNA reads as TGCGCCAGCAGCGCTGGAGGGAACAGTTATGGCTACACCTTC.

This clonotype turned up a few times. The V and J genes are TRBV6-2 or TRBV6-3 and TRBJ2-5, with D possibly matching TRBD1 (6 bases). The CDR3 sequence is 14 residues long. The V gene's germline CDR1 is MNHEY and CDR2 SVGEGT. V gave up 0 bases and J gave up 4 bases, with 9 bases separating them. CDR3 DNA: TGTGCCAGCAGTTACTCGCCCAGGGGAGAGACCCAGTACTTC. Translating gives CASSYSPRGETQYF.